A single sample is the source of the 23 T cell receptor beta chains below, sequenced in a study of blood T cell repertoires in COVID-19. Measured with immunoSEQ multiplex PCR; TCRdb has only the in-frame clones, and not every one. The table has 110,000 or so clones, around 91% seen once; the top ten hold around 30%. Sequencing input: peripheral blood. The receptors originated from a man aged 65 to 85 with active or convalescent COVID-19.

The rearrangement joins TRBV5-1 to TRBJ2-1; tentatively, D is TRBD2 (6 bases). Looked up from germline, CDR1 is SGHRS and CDR2 is YFSETQ. The CDR3 consists of 15 residues. V lost 1 base to trimming and J lost 0 bases, with 8 bases between them. The CDR3 reads CASSLLTSSYNEQFF. The DNA of the CDR3 is TGCGCCAGCAGCTTGTTGACTAGCTCCTACAATGAGCAGTTCTTC. The whole variable domain, remainder taken from reference TRBV5-1 and TRBJ2-1, is KAGVTQTPRYLIKTRGQQVTLSCSPISGHRSVSWYQQTPGQGLQFLFEYFSETQRNKGNFPGRFSGRQFSNSRSEMNVSTLELGDSALYLCASSLLTSSYNEQFFGPGTRLTVL.

V and J are TRBV6-5 and TRBJ1-2, with D tentatively TRBD1 (6 bases). The CDR3 is 16 residues long. Trimming shortened V by 2 bases and J by 1 base, and 14 bases separated the two germline ends. From germline, CDR1 is MNHEY and CDR2 SVGAGI. This CDR3 reads CASSYSRDTINYGYTF. CDR3 DNA sequence: TGTGCCAGCAGTTACAGCCGGGACACTATTAACTATGGCTACACCTTC.

V gene TRBV28 combines with J gene TRBJ2-2, with D possibly being TRBD2 (6 bases). Germline V gene sequence: CDR1 MDHEN, CDR2 SYDVKM. The CDR3 is 16 residues long. The V end was cut by 4 bases, the J end by 2 bases, with 14 bases between. The CDR3 spells CASSYAGTYNTGELFF. In DNA, the CDR3 is TGTGCCAGCAGTTATGCCGGGACTTATAACACCGGGGAGCTGTTTTTT. Full variable domain (outside the CDR3, taken from reference TRBV28 and TRBJ2-2): DVKVTQSSRYLVKRTGEKVFLECVQDMDHENMFWYRQDPGLGLRLIYFSYDVKMKEKGDIPEGYSVSREKKERFSLILESASTNQTSMYLCASSYAGTYNTGELFFGEGSRLTVL.

This clone was seen once. The chain combines TRBV6-5 with TRBJ1-4; D is perhaps TRBD1 (6 bases). Germline CDR1 MNHEY, CDR2 SVGAGI. There are 15 residues in the CDR3. V was cut by 6 bases and J by 7 bases, with 18 bases left in between. The CDR3 nucleotides read TGTGCCAGCAGGCCCACGGGGGGGGCCGGTGAAAAACTGTTTTTT. This gives the protein CASRPTGGAGEKLFF.

The V and J genes are TRBV19 and TRBJ2-1; 12 bases are a match to TRBD1. Germline V lookup: CDR1 LNHDA, CDR2 SQIVND (reference sequence). V was pared by 5 bases and J by 8 bases, with 7 bases of the junction left unmatched. The CDR3 length is 15 residues. For the CDR3, the DNA is TGTGCCAGTAGTTGGGGGGGACAGGGGGCCGATGAGCAGTTCTTC. Translated, it gives CASSWGGQGADEQFF.

The rearrangement joins TRBV9 to TRBJ2-2; TRBD2 aligns across 10 bases. Germline CDR1 is SGDLS and CDR2 is YYNGEE. This CDR3 is built from 18 residues. J lost 0 bases, V lost 0 bases, and 5 bases had no gene match. CDR3 loop: CASSVGLAGVPNTGELFF. DNA for the CDR3: TGTGCCAGCAGCGTAGGCCTAGCGGGAGTCCCGAACACCGGGGAGCTGTTTTTT.

The CDR3 loop reads CASIRGSTGNTIYF. In nucleotides, the CDR3 is TGTGCCAGTATTCGGGGGTCTACGGGAAACACCATATATTTT. This chain connects TRBV19 to TRBJ1-3; a weak D match, TRBD1 (5 bases). V was shortened by 7 bases and J by 4 bases, with 14 bases between the two germline ends. CDR3 length equals 14 residues. Germline assignment: CDR1 LNHDA and CDR2 SQIVND (reference sequence).

The chain combines TRBV19 with TRBJ2-6; D may be TRBD1 (5 bases). The CDR3 extends over 18 amino acids. The V gene lost 5 bases and the J gene lost 1 base, with 18 bases spanning the gap. Looked up from germline, CDR1 is LNHDA and CDR2 is SQIVND (reference sequence). The CDR3 DNA sequence: TGTGCCAGTAGTGGAGTGGGGCACGACGAGTCTGGGGCCAACGTCCTGACTTTC. This gives the protein CASSGVGHDESGANVLTF. The full variable domain, rest sourced from reference TRBV19 and TRBJ2-6, is DGGITQSPKYLFRKEGQNVTLSCEQNLNHDAMYWYRQDPGQGLRLIYYSQIVNDFQKGDIAEGYSVSREKKESFPLTVTSAQKNPTAFYLCASSGVGHDESGANVLTFGAGSRLTVL.

The chain carries TRBV19 and TRBJ2-2; D call uncertain. Trimming pared 3 bases from V and 1 base from J, leaving 3 bases between. This CDR3 is 13 amino acids long. CDR1 LNHDA and CDR2 SQIVND come from the germline V gene (reference sequence). Here the CDR3 DNA reads TGTGCCAGTAGTATTCAGAACACCGGGGAGCTGTTTTTT. Residues: CASSIQNTGELFF.

The gene calls are TRBV5-1 and TRBJ1-1; 7 bases match TRBD1. Germline trimming cut 0 bases from V and 12 bases from J; bases unmatched to any gene: 11. Germline V gives CDR1 SGHRS, CDR2 YFSETQ. This CDR3 has 14 residues. The CDR3 sequence is CASSLDGQGVGSFF. The CDR3 DNA follows: TGCGCCAGCAGCTTGGACGGGCAGGGGGTTGGATCTTTCTTT.

The chain employs TRBV2 and TRBJ2-7; maybe TRBD2 (6 bases). V lost 8 bases and J lost 4, with 6 bases in between. CDR1 is SNHLY and CDR2 is FYNNEI in the germline V gene. The CDR3 is 10 residues long. The CDR3 here is CASGGYEQYF. Written as DNA, the CDR3 is TGTGCCAGCGGGGGGTACGAGCAGTACTTC.

The CDR3 DNA reads as TGTGCCAGCAGCCCGAGACTCATACCTCCTAACTATGGCTACACCTTC. Amino acids: CASSPRLIPPNYGYTF. The chain links TRBV21-1 to TRBJ1-2. TRBV21-1 corresponds to a pseudogene. The CDR3 is made up of 16 amino acids.

The chain recombines TRBV18 with TRBJ1-1, with D perhaps TRBD1 (5 bases). The CDR3 consists of 16 residues. V was clipped by 4 bases and J by 3 bases, with 18 bases between them. CDR1 and CDR2 (germline): KGHSH, LQKENI. DNA of the CDR3: TGTGCCAGCTCACTACTGGCCCGGGGCGGGGACACTGAAGCTTTCTTT. Translated, it gives CASSLLARGGDTEAFF.

This clone has a single count. The rearrangement uses TRBV7-2 and TRBJ2-5; possibly TRBD2 for D (5 bases). The CDR3 is 16 amino acids. Germline values: CDR1 SGHTA, CDR2 FQGNSA. V lost 5 bases, J lost 2 bases, and 18 bases lay in between. This CDR3 reads CASSPRTGILQETQYF. The CDR3 DNA is TGTGCCAGCAGCCCTCGGACGGGGATACTACAAGAGACCCAGTACTTC.

The rearrangement links TRBV7-3 to TRBJ1-1; D may be TRBD1 (5 bases). The CDR3 extends over 13 amino acids. Per the germline V gene, CDR1 is SGHTA and CDR2 is FQGTGA. V was trimmed by 4 bases and J by 6 bases, leaving 12 bases between them. CDR3: CASSSQGFAEAFF. The CDR3 bases are TGTGCCAGCAGCTCCCAGGGTTTCGCTGAAGCTTTCTTT.

V gene TRBV4-1 combines with J gene TRBJ2-7; TRBD1 matches 8 bases. V lost 0 bases and J lost 3; bases outside the gene matches: 4. The V gene's germline CDR1 is MGHRA and CDR2 YSYEKL. The CDR3 is 15 residues long. CDR3 sequence (DNA): TGCGCCAGCAGCCAAGAACAGGGGGTATTCTACGAGCAGTACTTC. Translation gives CASSQEQGVFYEQYF.

This chain connects TRBV19 to TRBJ2-1; possible D gene TRBD1, 5 bases. There are 12 residues in the CDR3. The germline gives CDR1 LNHDA, CDR2 SQIVND (reference sequence). The V end was cut by 2 bases, the J end by 9 bases, with 8 bases between. As DNA, the CDR3 is TGTGCCAGTAGTATACAGGGCGGTGAGCAGTTCTTC. Protein sequence: CASSIQGGEQFF.

The chain recombines TRBV2 with TRBJ1-2; D call uncertain. Trimming left V 3 bases short and J 4 bases short, with 6 bases between. Per germline, CDR1 SNHLY and CDR2 FYNNEI. This CDR3 comprises 12 residues. CDR3 in amino acids: CASSERAYGYTF. In DNA form, the CDR3 reads TGTGCCAGCAGTGAGCGGGCCTATGGCTACACCTTC.

The V call is TRBV13, the J call TRBJ2-5; 10 bases are shared with TRBD2. The CDR3 sequence is 17 residues long. Germline assignment: CDR1 PRHDT and CDR2 FYEKMQ (reference sequence). Trimming cost V 8 bases and J 1 base; bases outside gene matches: 13. This CDR3 is CASFRASGSFAQETQYF. The CDR3 DNA reads as TGTGCCAGCTTTAGGGCTAGCGGGAGTTTCGCCCAAGAGACCCAGTACTTC.

The chain is built from TRBV7-2 and TRBJ1-6, with TRBD1 matching 11 bases. The CDR3 sequence is 18 residues long. J lost 1 base, V lost 8 bases, and 10 bases had no gene match. CDR1 is SGHTA and CDR2 is FQGNSA in the germline V gene. The CDR3 reads CASLPEDRGLSYNSPLHF. DNA for the CDR3: TGTGCCAGCCTGCCAGAGGACAGGGGGCTTTCCTATAATTCACCCCTCCACTTT.

The J gene is TRBJ2-3, the V gene TRBV4-1, with D possibly being TRBD1 (5 bases). This CDR3 spans 16 amino acids. CDR1 and CDR2 from the germline V gene are MGHRA and YSYEKL. The V end was cut by 2 bases, the J end by 0 bases, with 12 bases between. The CDR3 spells CASSQFTRQSTDTQYF. The CDR3 DNA is TGCGCCAGCAGCCAATTTACGAGACAGAGCACAGATACGCAGTATTTT.

Turning to this clone: At one of its ends the junction is not consistent with the germline gene, which may arise from a read error. The V gene is TRBV25-1, the J gene TRBJ1-1; D is unclear. The CDR3 totals 11 residues. Germline V gene sequence: CDR1 MGHDK, CDR2 SYGVNS. The CDR3 reads CASSEGSKTVF. CDR3 DNA sequence: TGTGCCAGCAGTGAGGGCTCAAAAACCGTCTTT.

The genes are TRBV28 and TRBJ2-5, with a possible D match to TRBD2 (6 bases). The CDR3 covers 14 residues. Looked up from germline, CDR1 is MDHEN and CDR2 is SYDVKM. The germline V and J ends were trimmed by 2 bases and 5 bases, with 12 bases remaining between them. CDR3 sequence: CASSLPASAETQYF. The CDR3 region has the DNA TGTGCCAGCAGTTTACCGGCTAGCGCTGAGACCCAGTACTTC. The entire variable domain, with the rest obtained from reference TRBV28 and TRBJ2-5, is as follows: DVKVTQSSRYLVKRTGEKVFLECVQDMDHENMFWYRQDPGLGLRLIYFSYDVKMKEKGDIPEGYSVSREKKERFSLILESASTNQTSMYLCASSLPASAETQYFGPGTRLLVL.